Below are 24 T cell receptor beta chains sequenced from a single sample in a study of blood T cell repertoires in COVID-19 (TCRdb year 2020). Libraries came from the immunoSEQ multiplex PCR assay. The table was pulled from immuneACCESS by TCRdb, which kept in-frame rearrangements only. Such tables lose some clones; where checked, under half of the loss comes from unresolved V genes, and the rest has no known cause. The sample yields approximately 200,000 clones; approximately 80% were counted once. The ten largest clones take up 7.4% of the sample. Sequences were obtained from peripheral blood. These receptors all come from a woman in her forties or fifties with acute or convalescent COVID-19.

This clone was seen only once. The CDR3: CASSRGQQPQHF. CDR3 DNA sequence: TGTGCCAGCAGTAGGGGGCAGCAGCCCCAGCATTTT. This rearrangement joins TRBV25-1 to TRBJ1-5, with 7 bases aligning to TRBD1. V dropped 5 bases and J dropped 7; count of bases not matched to a gene: 2. This CDR3 spans 12 amino acids. Germline assignment: CDR1 MGHDK and CDR2 SYGVNS.

The chain is built from TRBV5-4 and TRBJ1-1; 12 bases agree with TRBD1. The J segment lost 4 bases and the V segment lost 6 bases, leaving 7 bases of the junction unmatched. The CDR3 sequence is 15 residues long. Per germline, CDR1 SGHNT and CDR2 YYREEE (reference sequence). This chain's CDR3 is CASKARGQGATEAFF. The DNA of the CDR3 is TGTGCCAGCAAAGCAAGGGGACAGGGGGCCACTGAAGCTTTCTTT.

The chain combines TRBV6-4 with TRBJ1-1, with D possibly TRBD1 on 5 matching bases. This CDR3 is built from 14 residues. Germline V gives CDR1 MRHNA, CDR2 SNTAGT. Trimming removed 7 bases at V and 5 bases at J, with 17 bases between. The CDR3, as DNA: TGTGCCAGCACCCCCCCCCAGGGTGGAACTGAAGCTTTCTTT. Encoded protein: CASTPPQGGTEAFF.

This rearrangement joins TRBV19 to TRBJ2-3; 7 nucleotides align to TRBD1. Germline V CDR1 and CDR2: LNHDA, SQIVND (reference sequence). The J segment lost 1 base and the V segment lost 6 bases, leaving 7 bases of the junction unmatched. CDR3 length: 15 residues. CDR3 in DNA: TGTGCCAGTAGCCGTCAGGGGGTGGGCACAGATACGCAGTATTTT. Residues: CASSRQGVGTDTQYF.

This clone appeared a few times. V and J are TRBV2 and TRBJ2-7; tentative D call: TRBD2 (6 bases). The germline gives CDR1 SNHLY, CDR2 FYNNEI. CDR3 length: 14 residues. With 8 bases removed from V and 8 bases from J, the gap between germline ends came to 22 bases. This CDR3 is CASGIAASEVQQYF. In nucleotides, the CDR3 is TGTGCCAGCGGAATAGCGGCCTCGGAGGTGCAGCAGTACTTC.

The J gene is TRBJ2-1, the V gene TRBV27; TRBD2 aligns across 15 bases. Germline V lookup: CDR1 MNHEY, CDR2 SMNVEV (reference sequence). Trimming took 5 bases from V and 14 from J; bases not matched to a gene: 13. The CDR3 has 16 amino acids. The CDR3 DNA follows: TGTGCCAGCAGTCCCCCCGGGACTAGCGGGAGGTCGACAGAGTTCTTC. It translates to CASSPPGTSGRSTEFF.

Concerning this clone: Compared with germline, one end of the junction differs, possibly owing to a read error. V is TRBV5-1 and J is TRBJ1-6; no firm D call. The germline V gene has CDR1 SGHRS and CDR2 YFSETQ. The CDR3 contains 15 residues. For the CDR3, the DNA is TGCGCCAGCAGCCCCCAGCCAGGATATAATTCGCCCCTCCACTTT. Translation gives CASSPQPGYNSPLHF. The full variable domain, completed using reference TRBV5-1 and TRBJ1-6, is KAGVTQTPRYLIKTRGQQVTLSCSPISGHRSVSWYQQTPGQGLQFLFEYFSETQRNKGNFPGRFSGRQFSNSRSEMNVSTLELGDSALYLCASSPQPGYNSPLHFGNGTRLTVT.

The V gene is TRBV7-2, the J gene TRBJ1-2; 9 nucleotides agree with TRBD1. Germline CDR1 reads SGHTA; CDR2 reads FQGNSA. The CDR3 runs 15 residues. The V and J ends lost 5 bases and 3 bases, in that order; junction bases with no gene match: 7. The DNA for the CDR3 is TGTGCCAGCAGCCTGACAGGGGGGGGTGACTATGGCTACACCTTC. This translates into CASSLTGGGDYGYTF.

This chain connects TRBV28 to TRBJ1-5, with TRBD1 identical over 9 bases. Trimming cost V 3 bases and J 7 bases; bases outside gene matches: 10. Germline V gene lookup returns CDR1 MDHEN and CDR2 SYDVKM. The CDR3 is 16 amino acids. Here the CDR3 DNA reads TGTGCCAGCAGTTTGGGCGGGACAGGGAACGGGCAGCCCCAGCATTTT. Its protein product is CASSLGGTGNGQPQHF.

The chain employs TRBV5-1 and TRBJ2-6, with a weak D call TRBD1 (6 bases). This CDR3 comprises 15 residues. Trimming left V 4 bases short and J 2 bases short, with 10 bases between. Germline CDR1 SGHRS, CDR2 YFSETQ. CDR3 DNA sequence: TGCGCCAGCAGCCGAAACAGGGCTGGGGCCAACGTCCTGACTTTC. This translates into CASSRNRAGANVLTF.

The chain has TRBV5-6 and TRBJ2-7, with 9 positions matching TRBD2. The CDR3 has 15 amino acids. Germline V gene lookup returns CDR1 SGHDT and CDR2 YYEEEE. J lost 0 bases, V lost 4 bases, and 5 bases had no gene match. CDR3: CASSSLAGPSYEQYF. DNA for the CDR3: TGTGCCAGCAGCAGCCTAGCGGGGCCCTCCTACGAGCAGTACTTC.

The V call is TRBV27, the J call TRBJ1-4; D is possibly TRBD1 (5 bases). This CDR3 region has 16 residues. Between the trimmed V and J ends, which lost 0 bases and 8 bases, there was a span of 16 bases. The germline V gene encodes CDR1 MNHEY and CDR2 SMNVEV (reference sequence). The CDR3 here is CASSLSWTSTWEKLFF. The CDR3, as DNA: TGTGCCAGCAGTTTATCCTGGACATCGACTTGGGAAAAACTGTTTTTT.

The chain couples TRBV4-3 to TRBJ1-1, with a possible D match to TRBD1 (6 bases). The CDR3 is 15 residues long. V dropped 3 bases and J dropped 1 base, with 12 bases sitting between them. CDR1 is LGHNA and CDR2 is YSLEER in the germline V gene. CDR3 in DNA: TGCGCCAGCAGCCAGGATACAGGGTGGAACACTGAAGCTTTCTTT. It codes for CASSQDTGWNTEAFF.

The V call is TRBV3-1 (or the pseudogene TRBV3-2), the J call TRBJ1-4, with TRBD1 identical over 7 bases. The V segment lost 2 bases and the J segment 7 bases; nucleotides outside the gene matches: 7. CDR3 size: 15 residues. Germline CDR1 reads LGHDT; CDR2 reads YNNKEL (reference sequence). This CDR3 reads CASSQLTGAGEKLFF. The CDR3 nucleotides read TGTGCCAGCAGCCAACTTACAGGGGCGGGTGAAAAACTGTTTTTT.

As for this clone: Other nucleotide sequences in the sample specify the same CDR3. The V gene is TRBV9, the J gene TRBJ1-3; D gene uncertain. Looked up from germline, CDR1 is SGDLS and CDR2 is YYNGEE. The CDR3 length is 14 residues. The V end was cut by 0 bases, the J end by 0 bases, with 4 bases between. As DNA, the CDR3 is TGTGCCAGCAGCGTAGATCGCTCTGGAAACACCATATATTTT. Translating it yields CASSVDRSGNTIYF. Full variable domain (remainder filled in from reference TRBV9 and TRBJ1-3): DSGVTQTPKHLITATGQRVTLRCSPRSGDLSVYWYQQSLDQGLQFLIQYYNGEERAKGNILERFSAQQFPDLHSELNLSSLELGDSALYFCASSVDRSGNTIYFGEGSWLTVV.

The CDR3 nucleotides are TGTGCCATCAGTGAGAACACCTTTTCCTCTGGAAACACCATATATTTT. Translated, it gives CAISENTFSSGNTIYF. This chain joins TRBV10-3 and TRBJ1-3; D call uncertain. The germline CDR1 and CDR2 sequences are ENHRY and SYGVKD. The CDR3 runs 16 residues. Trimming left V 2 bases short and J 0 bases short, with 11 bases between.

The rearrangement links TRBV11-2 to TRBJ1-1, with 7 positions matching TRBD1. V was pared by 4 bases and J by 1 base, with 0 bases of the junction left unmatched. Per germline, CDR1 SGHAT and CDR2 FQNNGV. The CDR3 extends over 13 amino acids. CDR3 loop: CASSWTGNTEAFF. The CDR3 DNA sequence: TGTGCCAGCAGCTGGACAGGGAACACTGAAGCTTTCTTT.

This chain joins TRBV11-2 and TRBJ2-3; 11 bases fit TRBD2. The germline V gene encodes CDR1 SGHAT and CDR2 FQNNGV. The J segment lost 2 bases and the V segment lost 7 bases, leaving 8 bases of the junction unmatched. The CDR3 runs 16 residues. CDR3 coding DNA: TGTGCCAGCACCCGACGACTAGCGGGGAACACAGATACGCAGTATTTT. Translation: CASTRRLAGNTDTQYF. Combining the CDR3 with reference TRBV11-2 and TRBJ2-3 gives the whole variable domain EAGVAQSPRYKIIEKRQSVAFWCNPISGHATLYWYQQILGQGPKLLIQFQNNGVVDDSQLPKDRFSAERLKGVDSTLKIQPAKLEDSAVYLCASTRRLAGNTDTQYFGPGTRLTVL.

This clone was found a few times. The gene calls are TRBV14 and TRBJ1-5, with 7 bases that match TRBD1. Germline CDR1 and CDR2: SGHDN and FVKESK. The CDR3 runs to 14 residues. Trimming at V came to 1 base and at J to 5 bases, leaving 2 bases not matched to a gene. The CDR3 DNA is TGTGCCAGCAGCCAAGGACAGGGCGATCAGCCCCAGCATTTT. This gives the protein CASSQGQGDQPQHF. The entire variable domain, with the rest obtained from reference TRBV14 and TRBJ1-5, is as follows: EAGVTQFPSHSVIEKGQTVTLRCDPISGHDNLYWYRRVMGKEIKFLLHFVKESKQDESGMPNNRFLAERTGGTYSTLKVQPAELEDSGVYFCASSQGQGDQPQHFGDGTRLSIL.

The chain links TRBV7-9 to TRBJ1-4, with a weak D call TRBD1 (6 bases). CDR3 size: 14 residues. Germline lookup yields CDR1 SEHNR and CDR2 FQNEAQ (reference sequence). V was pared by 2 bases and J by 6 bases, with 10 bases between. The CDR3 sequence: CASSLSRGDEKLFF. The CDR3 bases are TGTGCCAGCAGCTTATCCAGGGGAGATGAAAAACTGTTTTTT. Complete variable domain (other parts from reference TRBV7-9 and TRBJ1-4): DTGVSQNPRHKITKRGQNVTFRCDPISEHNRLYWYRQTLGQGPEFLTYFQNEAQLEKSRLLSDRFSAERPKGSFSTLEIQRTEQGDSAMYLCASSLSRGDEKLFFGSGTQLSVL.

This sequence joins TRBV30 and TRBJ1-4, with 7 bases matching TRBD1. CDR3 length equals 14 residues. V lost 4 bases to trimming and J lost 4 bases; unmatched junction nucleotides: 6. Germline CDR1 is GTSNPN and CDR2 is SVGIG (reference sequence). The CDR3 loop reads CAWTRQGGNEKLFF. CDR3 nucleotide sequence: TGTGCCTGGACCCGACAGGGCGGTAATGAAAAACTGTTTTTT.

The chain is built from TRBV3-1 (or the pseudogene TRBV3-2) and TRBJ2-3, with 7 bases matching TRBD2. J gave up 4 bases and V 4 bases, and 2 bases lay outside the gene matches. CDR3 length: 13 amino acids. The germline CDR1 and CDR2 sequences are LGHDT and YNNKEL (reference sequence). The CDR3 coding sequence is TGTGCCAGCAGCCGGGAGGGGTCAGATACGCAGTATTTT. This gives the protein CASSREGSDTQYF.

As to this clone: At the DNA level, this CDR3 is encoded by other sequences in the same sample as well. The rearrangement links TRBV27 to TRBJ2-7; no definite D call. From germline, CDR1 is MNHEY and CDR2 SMNVEV (reference sequence). V was pared by 3 bases and J by 2 bases, with 8 bases between. The CDR3 covers 13 residues. The CDR3 is CASSFGRTYEQYF. In nucleotides, the CDR3 is TGTGCCAGCAGTTTTGGCAGAACCTACGAGCAGTACTTC.

This clone was observed a few times. V and J are TRBV5-1 and TRBJ1-4, with unresolved D. Germline CDR1 and CDR2: SGHRS and YFSETQ. This CDR3 has 13 amino acids. V lost 1 base and J lost 5, with 6 bases in between. The CDR3 DNA is TGCGCCAGCAGCTTGTCACTGAATGAAAAACTGTTTTTT. Translating gives CASSLSLNEKLFF. The full variable domain, in which reference TRBV5-1 and TRBJ1-4 provide the parts outside the CDR3, is KAGVTQTPRYLIKTRGQQVTLSCSPISGHRSVSWYQQTPGQGLQFLFEYFSETQRNKGNFPGRFSGRQFSNSRSEMNVSTLELGDSALYLCASSLSLNEKLFFGSGTQLSVL.